This TCR beta chain was sequenced for a study of blood T cell repertoires in COVID-19. V was pared by 11 bases and J by 1 base, with 21 bases of the junction left unmatched. Germline lookup yields CDR1 MNHEY and CDR2 SMNVEV (reference sequence). The CDR3 is made up of 18 amino acids. Libraries were prepared by immunoSEQ multiplex PCR; TCRdb keeps only in-frame clonotypes and omits some of them. The sample has about 220,000 clones; about four fifths are singletons. The rearrangement joins TRBV27 to TRBJ2-7; TRBD1 matches 9 bases. The receptor was isolated from a woman aged 40 to 50 who had recovered from COVID-19. Sequenced input: PBMCs or T cells enriched from blood (not recorded which). The CDR3 here is CAVPHRLRQGVESYEQYF. Written as DNA, the CDR3 is TGTGCCGTCCCCCACCGACTGAGACAGGGGGTCGAATCCTACGAGCAGTACTTC.